This T cell receptor beta chain was captured in a study of vaccination and CD4 T cells after COVID-19. Study overall: Following dose two, a median approximately 65 days (range 14 to 241) passed before post-vaccine samples were taken.

The assay that was used to sequence DNA from cultured CD4+ T cells was the Oncomine TCR Beta short-read assay. TCRdb itself ran the PCR reads through MiXCR, one entry per CDR3 protein. This sample has some 10,000 distinct CDR3 sequences, with about 81% found just once. Sample treatment: approximately nine-day PBMC culture with coronavirus spike peptide pools or control peptides (ViraFEST assay). Expansion of antigen-specific T cells with peptide pools by ViraFEST preceded sequencing of TCRs. Worth noting for this clonotype: The antigen is unknown.

Regarding the study as a whole: When vaccine-specific clones from convalescent patients were examined, 304 of 307 were spike mono-reactive.

The specimen was CD4+ T cells from blood, cultured in vitro. The sequence came from a human donor who had recovered from COVID-19.

CDR3 in amino acids: CASSLEGGGRSPLHF. CDR3 nucleotides: TGTGCCAGCAGTTTAGAGGGTGGCGGCAGGTCACCCCTCCACTTT. The V call is TRBV27, the J call TRBJ1-6; unclear D gene. CDR1 is MNHEY, CDR2 SMNVEV, per germline (reference sequence). Trimming took 2 bases from V and 10 from J, leaving 15 bases between them. The CDR3 spans 15 residues.